This T cell receptor (beta chain) is drawn from a study of graft-versus-host responses after intestinal transplantation. About this clone itself: What it binds is not known.

Sequenced by immunoSEQ multiplex PCR; TCRdb stores in-frame clones only, minus some. The sample carries about 110,000 clones, approximately 93% recorded once. The ends lost 1 base at V and 8 bases at J; junction bases unmatched: 11. Germline V gene sequence: CDR1 MGHRA, CDR2 YSYEKL. CDR3 length: 16 residues. This sequence was found in a human donor who was the organ donor for an intestinal transplant. The source material was unstimulated CD8+ T cells sorted from spleen or lymph node cells, sampled before transplant. The chain links TRBV4-1 to TRBJ1-2, with 9 bases matching TRBD1. The CDR3: CASSQVTAGQGEGYTF. The CDR3, as DNA: TGCGCCAGCAGCCAAGTAACGGCGGGACAGGGCGAAGGCTACACCTTC.